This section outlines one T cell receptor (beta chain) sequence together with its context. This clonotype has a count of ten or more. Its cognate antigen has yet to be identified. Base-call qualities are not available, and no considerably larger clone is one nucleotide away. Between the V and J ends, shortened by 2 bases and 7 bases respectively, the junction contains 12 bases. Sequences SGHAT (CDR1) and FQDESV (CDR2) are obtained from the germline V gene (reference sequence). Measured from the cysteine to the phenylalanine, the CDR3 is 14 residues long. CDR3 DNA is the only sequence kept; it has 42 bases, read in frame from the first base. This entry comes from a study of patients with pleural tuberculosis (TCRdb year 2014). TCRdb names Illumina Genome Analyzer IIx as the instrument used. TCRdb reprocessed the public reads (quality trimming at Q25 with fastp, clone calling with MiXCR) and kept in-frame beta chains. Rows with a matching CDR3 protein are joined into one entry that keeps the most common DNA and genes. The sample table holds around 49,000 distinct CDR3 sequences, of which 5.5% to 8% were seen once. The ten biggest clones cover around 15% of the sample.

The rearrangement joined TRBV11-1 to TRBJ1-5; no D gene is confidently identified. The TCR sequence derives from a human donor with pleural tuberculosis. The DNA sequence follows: TGTGCCAGCAGCTTACATGGGGAAGGCCAGCCCCAGCATTTT. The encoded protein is CASSLHGEGQPQHF.